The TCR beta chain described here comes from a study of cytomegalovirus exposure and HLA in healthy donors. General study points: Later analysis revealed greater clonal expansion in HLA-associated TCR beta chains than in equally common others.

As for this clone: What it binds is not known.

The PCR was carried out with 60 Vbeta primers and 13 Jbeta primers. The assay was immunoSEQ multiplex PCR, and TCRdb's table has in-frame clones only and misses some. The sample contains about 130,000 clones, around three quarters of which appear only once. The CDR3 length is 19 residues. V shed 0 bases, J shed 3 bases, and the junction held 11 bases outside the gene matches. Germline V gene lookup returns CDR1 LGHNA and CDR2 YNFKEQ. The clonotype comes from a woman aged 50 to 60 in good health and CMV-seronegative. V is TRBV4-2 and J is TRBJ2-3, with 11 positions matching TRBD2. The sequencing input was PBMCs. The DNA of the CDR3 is TGTGCCAGCAGCCAAGATCACCTAGCGGGAGGCCTAGGGACAGATACGCAGTATTTT. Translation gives CASSQDHLAGGLGTDTQYF.